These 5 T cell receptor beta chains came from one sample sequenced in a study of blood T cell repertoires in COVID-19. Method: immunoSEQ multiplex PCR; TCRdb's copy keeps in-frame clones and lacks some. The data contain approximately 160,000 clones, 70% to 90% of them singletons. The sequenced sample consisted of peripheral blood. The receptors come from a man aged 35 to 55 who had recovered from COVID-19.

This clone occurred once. The CDR3 loop is CAYQAGTGWGSYEQYF. As DNA, the CDR3 is TGTGCCTACCAAGCCGGGACAGGGTGGGGCTCCTACGAGCAGTACTTC. The chain joins TRBV30 to TRBJ2-7, with TRBD1 matching over 9 bases. Germline CDR1 is GTSNPN and CDR2 is SVGIG (reference sequence). The CDR3 is made up of 16 amino acids. Trimming at V came to 7 bases and at J to 0 bases, leaving 13 bases not matched to a gene.

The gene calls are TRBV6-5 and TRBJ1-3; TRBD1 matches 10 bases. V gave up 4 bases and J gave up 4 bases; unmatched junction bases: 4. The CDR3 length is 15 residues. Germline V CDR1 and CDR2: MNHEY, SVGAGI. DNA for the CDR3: TGTGCCAGCAGTTCGACAGGGGGCATGGGAAACACCATATATTTT. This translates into CASSSTGGMGNTIYF.

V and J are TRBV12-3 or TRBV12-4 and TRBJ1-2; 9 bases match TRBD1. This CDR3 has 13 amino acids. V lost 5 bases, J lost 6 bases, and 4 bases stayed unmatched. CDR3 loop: CASSPGTGNGYTF. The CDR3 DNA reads TGTGCCAGCAGTCCCGGGACAGGGAATGGCTACACCTTC.

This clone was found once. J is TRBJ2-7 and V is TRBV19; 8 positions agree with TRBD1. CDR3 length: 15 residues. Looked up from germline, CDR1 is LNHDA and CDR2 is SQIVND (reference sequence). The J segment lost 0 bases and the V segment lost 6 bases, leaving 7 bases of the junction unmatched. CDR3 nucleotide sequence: TGTGCCAGTAGGCTAGGGACAGGAGCCTCCTACGAGCAGTACTTC. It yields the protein CASRLGTGASYEQYF.

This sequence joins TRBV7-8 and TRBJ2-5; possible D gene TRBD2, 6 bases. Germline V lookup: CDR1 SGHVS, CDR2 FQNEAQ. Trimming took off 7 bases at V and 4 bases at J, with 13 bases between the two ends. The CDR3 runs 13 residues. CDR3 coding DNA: TGTGCCAGCATAGTTGTGGGGGGAGAGACCCAGTACTTC. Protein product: CASIVVGGETQYF.